This passage covers 27 T cell receptor beta chains from one sample sequenced in a study of CD8+CD57+ T cells in acquired aplastic anemia. The use of genomic DNA as template underpinned the TCR beta VDJ and CDR3 profiling. TCRdb passed the reads through MiXCR, listing each CDR3 protein once. Of more than 150,000 distinct CDR3 sequences in the sample, 45% to 50% were seen once. Material: sorted CD4+, CD8+, or CD8+CD57+ T cells (not recorded which) from PBMCs. These receptors came from a human donor in good health.

In this sample, this clonotype turned up many times. The chain couples TRBV20-1 to TRBJ2-3; 8 nucleotides line up with TRBD2. V lost 5 bases to trimming and J lost 3 bases; unmatched junction nucleotides: 10. Per germline, CDR1 DFQATT and CDR2 SNEGSKA (reference sequence). The CDR3 sequence is 15 residues long. Written as DNA, the CDR3 is TGCAGTGCTCCTCGGGGGGGAGGGTGGACAGATACGCAGTATTTT. Its protein is CSAPRGGGWTDTQYF.

V usage is TRBV10-3 and J usage is TRBJ2-5, with TRBD2 as a possible D gene (5 bases). CDR1 ENHRY and CDR2 SYGVKD come from the germline V gene. Trimming pared 11 bases from V and 2 bases from J, leaving 12 bases between. There are 12 residues in the CDR3. DNA of the CDR3: TGTGCCGCGTCTGGACTGCAAGAGACCCAGTACTTC. This codes for CAASGLQETQYF.

V gene TRBV9 combines with J gene TRBJ1-1, with a possible D match to TRBD1 (5 bases). The CDR3 loop spans 13 amino acids. Germline V gene sequence: CDR1 SGDLS, CDR2 YYNGEE. V was shortened by 3 bases and J by 5 bases, with 11 bases between the two germline ends. The CDR3 DNA reads as TGTGCCAGCAGCGAATTTGGGGGGACTGAAGCTTTCTTT. Protein sequence: CASSEFGGTEAFF.

This clonotype was seen at least ten times. The chain is built from TRBV11-3 and TRBJ1-1; D remains unclear. With 3 bases removed from V and 5 bases from J, the gap between germline ends came to 10 bases. The CDR3 is 13 amino acids. Per germline, CDR1 SGHNT and CDR2 YENEEA. The CDR3 DNA follows: TGTGCCAGCAGCTTCCGAGGTTGGACTGAAGCTTTCTTT. It translates to CASSFRGWTEAFF. The whole variable domain, filled in from reference TRBV11-3 and TRBJ1-1, reads EAGVVQSPRYKIIEKKQPVAFWCNPISGHNTLYWYLQNLGQGPELLIRYENEEAVDDSQLPKDRFSAERLKGVDSTLKIQPAELGDSAVYLCASSFRGWTEAFFGQGTRLTVV.

At least ten counts were recorded for this clonotype. The rearrangement uses TRBV2 and TRBJ2-2, with 8 nucleotides matching TRBD2. Germline CDR1 SNHLY, CDR2 FYNNEI. The trim removed 6 bases at V and 2 bases at J, leaving 2 bases unmatched. CDR3 length: 14 amino acids. The DNA for the CDR3 is TGTGCCAGCAGAACTAGCGGAAACACCGGGGAGCTGTTTTTT. Protein: CASRTSGNTGELFF.

This chain connects TRBV9 to TRBJ2-1; TRBD2 matches at 8 bases. Germline CDR1 SGDLS, CDR2 YYNGEE. The V and J ends lost 0 bases and 3 bases, in that order; junction bases with no gene match: 2. The CDR3 covers 15 residues. CDR3 residues: CASSVAGGNYNEQFF. Written as DNA, the CDR3 is TGTGCCAGCAGCGTAGCGGGGGGGAACTACAATGAGCAGTTCTTC.

The V and J genes are TRBV5-4 and TRBJ1-5; 8 bases match TRBD1. The germline CDR1 and CDR2 sequences are SGHNT and YYREEE (reference sequence). Unmatched junction bases numbered 9, after V lost 4 bases and J lost 6 bases. This CDR3 has 15 residues. CDR3 protein: CASSIPGQGGQPQHF. CDR3 in DNA: TGTGCCAGCAGCATCCCCGGACAGGGTGGTCAGCCCCAGCATTTT.

This chain connects TRBV10-3 to TRBJ1-1; D is possibly TRBD1 (6 bases). CDR1 is ENHRY, CDR2 SYGVKD, per germline. The CDR3 consists of 14 residues. Deletions cut 5 bases from V and 2 bases from J, with 12 bases between. The DNA for the CDR3 is TGTGCCATCAGTAGGGACACCATAAACACTGAAGCTTTCTTT. Amino acid sequence: CAISRDTINTEAFF.

To note about this clonotype: One base away lies a much larger clone, so this may be a sequencing read error. The V call is TRBV7-2, the J call TRBJ2-7, with 7 bases aligning to TRBD1. With V trimmed by 1 base and J by 6 bases, 12 bases remained unmatched. The CDR3 runs to 16 residues. Germline V lookup: CDR1 SGHTA, CDR2 FQGNSA. The CDR3 region has the DNA TGTGCCAGCAGCTTAGTCGGGACAGTGACAGTCTGCGAGCAGTACTTC. It yields the protein CASSLVGTVTVCEQYF.

This clonotype was observed a few times. A read error may produce the germline difference seen at one junction end. The chain carries TRBV6-2 or TRBV6-3 and TRBJ2-4; D is ambiguous. The CDR3 runs 15 residues. Germline values: CDR1 MNHEY, CDR2 SVGEGT. The CDR3 spells CASSYSRVGSNIQYF. In nucleotides, the CDR3 is TGTGCCAGCAGTTACTCGAGAGTAGGTTCAAACATTCAGTACTTT.

The V and J genes are TRBV19 and TRBJ2-1; 9 bases align to TRBD2. V lost 5 bases and J lost 8; bases outside the gene matches: 10. CDR1 is LNHDA, CDR2 SQIVND, per germline (reference sequence). There are 15 residues in the CDR3. The CDR3 DNA follows: TGTGCCAGTAGTCATAGCGGGGGAAGACGCGATGAGCAGTTCTTC. Translating gives CASSHSGGRRDEQFF.

This clonotype was detected only a few times. This chain connects TRBV2 to TRBJ2-7; a possible D gene is TRBD2 (6 bases). Germline CDR1 is SNHLY and CDR2 is FYNNEI. V lost 5 bases and J lost 6, with 17 bases in between. The CDR3 is 14 residues long. The CDR3 is CASSTLAWGSEQYF. The CDR3 DNA reads as TGTGCCAGCAGTACACTAGCTTGGGGTAGCGAGCAGTACTTC. Looking up the rest from reference TRBV2 and TRBJ2-7 gives the full variable domain: EPEVTQTPSHQVTQMGQEVILRCVPISNHLYFYWYRQILGQKVEFLVSFYNNEISEKSEIFDDQFSVERPDGSNFTLKIRSTKLEDSAMYFCASSTLAWGSEQYFGPGTRLTVT.

This clonotype was seen only a few times. The chain carries TRBV5-1 and TRBJ2-3, with 8 bases fitting TRBD1. The CDR3 is 15 residues long. V was pared by 5 bases and J by 3 bases, with 8 bases of the junction left unmatched. Germline CDR1 SGHRS, CDR2 YFSETQ. The CDR3 sequence is CASSPGTGKTDTQYF. Written as DNA, the CDR3 is TGCGCCAGCAGTCCCGGGACAGGAAAGACAGATACGCAGTATTTT.

The J gene is TRBJ1-2, the V gene TRBV20-1; 8 bases map to TRBD1. Germline V gives CDR1 DFQATT, CDR2 SNEGSKA (reference sequence). The CDR3 consists of 12 residues. The trim removed 4 bases at V and 6 bases at J, leaving 4 bases unmatched. Here the CDR3 DNA reads TGCAGTGCTATTACAGGGGGTGATGGCTACACCTTC. This encodes CSAITGGDGYTF.

The chain combines TRBV24-1 with TRBJ1-1, with D perhaps TRBD1 (5 bases). This CDR3 region has 15 residues. Germline V CDR1 and CDR2: KGHDR, SFDVKD. The ends were cut back, 4 bases at V and 3 bases at J, with 14 bases in the middle. As DNA, the CDR3 is TGTGCCACCAGTGACCCCCAGGGAGGGGACACTGAAGCTTTCTTT. Amino acid sequence: CATSDPQGGDTEAFF.

This clonotype has a count of ten or more. This rearrangement joins TRBV5-5 to TRBJ1-2, with 8 bases fitting TRBD1. The germline V gene encodes CDR1 SGHKS and CDR2 YYEKEE (reference sequence). The CDR3 consists of 16 residues. Unmatched junction bases numbered 9, after V lost 1 base and J lost 4 bases. CDR3 DNA sequence: TGTGCCAGCAGCTTGCAAACACGGACAGGGATCTATGGCTACACCTTC. Translated: CASSLQTRTGIYGYTF.

This clonotype was seen repeatedly, ten times or more. J is TRBJ2-7 and V is TRBV5-6, with D uncertain. From germline, CDR1 is SGHDT and CDR2 YYEEEE. V lost 4 bases and J 6 bases, leaving 17 bases between the germline ends. This CDR3 is 14 amino acids long. The CDR3 bases are TGTGCCAGCAGCGGTTCGGACGGCGCAGGCGAGCAGTACTTC. Translated, it gives CASSGSDGAGEQYF.

This clonotype was seen ten or more times. The chain has TRBV19 and TRBJ1-5; D is ambiguous. Trimming pared 6 bases from V and 4 bases from J, leaving 13 bases between. Germline lookup yields CDR1 LNHDA and CDR2 SQIVND (reference sequence). The CDR3 extends over 14 amino acids. The CDR3 nucleotides read TGTGCCAGTAGCCCATTGAGACTGAATCAGCCCCAGCATTTT. Its translation: CASSPLRLNQPQHF.

V gene TRBV5-1 combines with J gene TRBJ2-1; 8 bases match TRBD1. From germline, CDR1 is SGHRS and CDR2 YFSETQ. Losses at the gene ends were 0 bases for V and 0 bases for J; bases not matched to a gene: 14. The CDR3 runs to 20 residues. CDR3 amino acids: CASSLDRDRPFRASYNEQFF. The CDR3, as DNA: TGCGCCAGCAGCTTGGATCGGGACAGGCCTTTTAGGGCCTCCTACAATGAGCAGTTCTTC.

The chain links TRBV5-6 to TRBJ2-3, with TRBD2 identical over 8 bases. CDR3 length: 14 amino acids. Germline values: CDR1 SGHDT, CDR2 YYEEEE. Trimming removed 6 bases from V and 0 bases from J; junction bases left unmatched: 3. CDR3 DNA sequence: TGTGCCAGCACCATAGCGGGGAGCACAGATACGCAGTATTTT. Translation gives CASTIAGSTDTQYF.

The gene calls are TRBV15 and TRBJ1-5; the D is unclear. Germline values: CDR1 LNHNV, CDR2 YYDKDF (reference sequence). Trimming took 2 bases from V and 5 from J, leaving 7 bases between them. The CDR3 runs 13 residues. Here the CDR3 reads CATSRTRDQPQHF. CDR3 DNA: TGTGCCACCAGCAGAACAAGGGATCAGCCCCAGCATTTT. Drawing the rest from reference TRBV15 and TRBJ1-5, the complete variable domain is DAMVIQNPRYQVTQFGKPVTLSCSQTLNHNVMYWYQQKSSQAPKLLFHYYDKDFNNEADTPDNFQSRRPNTSFCFLDIRSPGLGDTAMYLCATSRTRDQPQHFGDGTRLSIL.

The table lists this clonotype with many counts. The gene calls are TRBV9 and TRBJ2-3; TRBD2 matches 7 bases. This CDR3 is 16 amino acids long. Germline CDR1 reads SGDLS; CDR2 reads YYNGEE. The V gene end was trimmed by 0 bases and the J gene end by 4 bases; junction bases not matched to a gene: 8. The CDR3 protein is CASSVVGGRAADTQYF. CDR3 DNA: TGTGCCAGCAGCGTAGTGGGGGGGAGGGCCGCAGATACGCAGTATTTT. Full variable domain (remainder filled in from reference TRBV9 and TRBJ2-3): DSGVTQTPKHLITATGQRVTLRCSPRSGDLSVYWYQQSLDQGLQFLIQYYNGEERAKGNILERFSAQQFPDLHSELNLSSLELGDSALYFCASSVVGGRAADTQYFGPGTRLTVL.

The gene calls are TRBV7-6 and TRBJ2-7; D gene ambiguous. From germline, CDR1 is SGHVS and CDR2 FNYEAQ. The CDR3 is 13 amino acids. V dropped 5 bases and J dropped 1 base, with 9 bases sitting between them. As DNA, the CDR3 is TGTGCCAGCAGCGAGGTACGGTCCTACGAGCAGTACTTC. Its translation is CASSEVRSYEQYF.

This clonotype was seen only once. The genes are TRBV19 and TRBJ2-1; unclear D gene. Germline V gene data show CDR1 as LNHDA and CDR2 as SQIVND (reference sequence). The V end was cut by 1 base, the J end by 10 bases, with 11 bases between. The CDR3 spans 13 residues. CDR3 in DNA: TGTGCCAGTAGTATAGGCCCCCAGGACGAGCAGTTCTTC. This encodes CASSIGPQDEQFF.

The sample holds many counts of this clonotype. This chain connects TRBV19 to TRBJ2-1; TRBD2 matches 9 bases. This CDR3 has 14 amino acids. In germline, CDR1 is LNHDA, CDR2 SQIVND (reference sequence). Trimming took 6 bases from V and 6 from J; bases not matched to a gene: 6. CDR3: CASSTGGRGNEQFF. CDR3 in DNA: TGTGCCAGTAGCACGGGCGGGAGGGGCAATGAGCAGTTCTTC.

The sample holds many counts of this clonotype. The rearrangement joins TRBV15 to TRBJ2-7; D is perhaps TRBD2 (6 bases). The germline V gene has CDR1 LNHNV and CDR2 YYDKDF (reference sequence). This CDR3 is 13 amino acids long. V was pared by 5 bases and J by 7 bases, with 15 bases between. CDR3 sequence reads: CATSGDMGREQYF. DNA of the CDR3: TGTGCCACCAGCGGTGACATGGGGAGGGAGCAGTACTTC.

The gene calls are TRBV20-1 and TRBJ2-3; 7 bases agree with TRBD2. The CDR3 covers 14 residues. Germline values: CDR1 DFQATT, CDR2 SNEGSKA (reference sequence). V was pared by 4 bases and J by 5 bases, with 9 bases of the junction left unmatched. The CDR3 DNA reads TGCAGTGCTATTCGGGGGGATGGGGGAGATACGCAGTATTTT. Translated, it gives CSAIRGDGGDTQYF.